Below, 18 T cell receptor beta chains from the same sample are listed, as sequenced in a study of regulatory T cells in long-lasting Graves disease. Sequencing libraries for TCR beta were prepared with iRepertoire HTBI primers and Arm-PCR of CDR3 regions. In TCRdb, the multiplex PCR reads were re-called with MiXCR into one record per CDR3 protein. The repertoire holds hundreds of thousands of distinct CDR3 sequences, 18% seen once, with about two fifths in the top ten. Time point meaning: newly diagnosed GD, antithyroid drugs for less than 3 months. Extracted RNA from PBMCs served as the source of the TCR library. The source material was peripheral blood mononuclear cells (PBMCs), sampled at new diagnosis, from a patient treated with antithyroid drugs. The origin of the receptors is a female donor with Graves disease.

This clonotype was counted only a few times. V usage is TRBV11-2 and J usage is TRBJ2-5, with 10 bases fitting TRBD2. The CDR3 runs 15 residues. Trimming cost V 4 bases and J 5 bases; bases outside gene matches: 7. CDR1 and CDR2 (germline): SGHAT, FQNNGV. CDR3 DNA: TGTGCCAGCAGCTCAGCGGGAGGGCTAGGGGAGACCCAGTACTTC. Translation: CASSSAGGLGETQYF. Complete variable domain (other parts from reference TRBV11-2 and TRBJ2-5): EAGVAQSPRYKIIEKRQSVAFWCNPISGHATLYWYQQILGQGPKLLIQFQNNGVVDDSQLPKDRFSAERLKGVDSTLKIQPAKLEDSAVYLCASSSAGGLGETQYFGPGTRLLVL.

This clonotype has at least ten counts. The chain recombines TRBV7-6 with TRBJ2-6; TRBD1 or TRBD2 may be the D gene (5 bases each). Germline lookup yields CDR1 SGHVS and CDR2 FNYEAQ. V was clipped by 5 bases and J by 0 bases, with 17 bases between them. The CDR3 contains 18 residues. CDR3 nucleotide sequence: TGTGCCAGCAGCACCACCGGGACGGACATCTCTGGGGCCAACGTCCTGACTTTC. Residues: CASSTTGTDISGANVLTF.

This clonotype was found many times. J is TRBJ2-5 and V is TRBV27; 9 bases fit TRBD1. The CDR3 totals 14 residues. The V gene's germline CDR1 is MNHEY and CDR2 SMNVEV (reference sequence). Trimming took 4 bases from V and 4 from J; bases not matched to a gene: 4. Here the CDR3 DNA reads TGTGCCAGCAGTTCGGGACAGGGAAGAGAGACCCAGTACTTC. Amino acid sequence: CASSSGQGRETQYF.

This clonotype was counted at least ten times. The CDR3 is CASIPSDRGLYGYTF. The CDR3 nucleotides read TGTGCCAGCATTCCCTCGGACAGGGGGCTATATGGCTACACCTTC. The chain has TRBV28 and TRBJ1-2; 11 bases line up with TRBD1. The J segment lost 5 bases and the V segment lost 7 bases, leaving 9 bases of the junction unmatched. The CDR3 loop spans 15 amino acids. The germline V gene encodes CDR1 MDHEN and CDR2 SYDVKM.

This clonotype was counted many times. The V and J genes are TRBV2 and TRBJ1-4; D is possibly TRBD1 (6 bases). This CDR3 has 15 amino acids. V was cut by 4 bases and J by 4 bases, with 13 bases left in between. The germline V gene has CDR1 SNHLY and CDR2 FYNNEI. Written as DNA, the CDR3 is TGTGCCAGCAGTGCCTCGGACAGATATAATGAAAAACTGTTTTTT. The encoded protein is CASSASDRYNEKLFF.

Points on this clonotype: This CDR3 fails to terminate in the conserved phenylalanine or tryptophan, so it likely reflects a read error. The DNA is omitted, as the CDR3 cannot be located on it reliably, and the CDR3 follows TCRdb's listing. The chain recombines TRBV27 with TRBJ1-5; the table's TRBD1 call for D was not verified on the DNA. Germline CDR1 MNHEY, CDR2 SMNVEV (reference sequence). The length of the CDR3 is 14 amino acids, counting both ends. The CDR3 region is CASSLGASNQPLHV.

This clonotype was recorded at least ten times. The chain has TRBV7-2 and TRBJ2-1; D is possibly TRBD2 (5 bases). V was clipped by 1 base and J by 4 bases, with 14 bases between them. Germline V gives CDR1 SGHTA, CDR2 FQGNSA. The CDR3 has 16 amino acids. The CDR3 reads CASSLGSGPGYNEQFF. CDR3 bases: TGTGCCAGCAGCTTAGGGAGCGGTCCGGGGTACAATGAGCAGTTCTTC. The full variable domain, completed using reference TRBV7-2 and TRBJ2-1, is GAGVSQSPSNKVTEKGKDVELRCDPISGHTALYWYRQSLGQGLEFLIYFQGNSAPDKSGLPSDRFSAERTGGSVSTLTIQRTQQEDSAVYLCASSLGSGPGYNEQFFGPGTRLTVL.

This chain links TRBV5-6 with TRBJ2-5; TRBD2 agrees at 8 bases. After removal of 2 bases from V and 5 bases from J, the junction contained 11 bases not matched to a gene. Germline V gene lookup returns CDR1 SGHDT and CDR2 YYEEEE. The CDR3 has 16 residues. CDR3 sequence reads: CASSFGLAGSHETQYF. For the CDR3, the DNA is TGTGCCAGCAGCTTCGGCCTAGCGGGTTCGCATGAGACCCAGTACTTC.

The sample holds a few counts of this clonotype. The V gene is TRBV7-9, the J gene TRBJ2-3, with D possibly being TRBD1 or TRBD2 (5 bases each). The length of the CDR3 is 17 residues. In germline, CDR1 is SEHNR, CDR2 FQNEAQ (reference sequence). The V end was cut by 4 bases, the J end by 6 bases, with 23 bases between. CDR3 nucleotide sequence: TGTGCCAGCAGCTCACCTCGGACACGGGGATGGTCGGATACGCAGTATTTT. Protein product: CASSSPRTRGWSDTQYF.

This clonotype was picked up many times. The chain employs TRBV7-8 and TRBJ2-7, with TRBD1 matching over 7 bases. The trim removed 5 bases at V and 0 bases at J, leaving 10 bases unmatched. This CDR3 has 16 residues. Germline CDR1 and CDR2: SGHVS and FQNEAQ. In DNA form, the CDR3 reads TGTGCCAGCAGCCATAGGGGGACAGACAGCTCCTACGAGCAGTACTTC. This sequence encodes CASSHRGTDSSYEQYF.

This chain uses TRBV2 with TRBJ2-1, with D perhaps TRBD2 (7 bases). The CDR3 spans 13 residues. Germline assignment: CDR1 SNHLY and CDR2 FYNNEI. V lost 11 bases to trimming and J lost 8 bases, with 19 bases between them. CDR3 residues: CACAGAWTDEQFF. The CDR3 nucleotides are TGTGCCTGTGCGGGGGCCTGGACGGATGAGCAGTTCTTC.

The V and J genes are TRBV4-1 and TRBJ2-7; D possibly corresponds to TRBD2 (5 bases). The CDR3 covers 13 residues. The germline V gene has CDR1 MGHRA and CDR2 YSYEKL. V gave up 0 bases and J gave up 6 bases, with 9 bases separating them. CDR3 DNA sequence: TGCGCCAGCAGCCAAGATTCTACTAGCGAGCAGTACTTC. Encoded protein: CASSQDSTSEQYF.

The V gene is TRBV3-1, the J gene TRBJ1-4, with TRBD1 matching over 9 bases. The CDR3 covers 16 residues. The V gene end was trimmed by 3 bases and the J gene end by 7 bases; junction bases not matched to a gene: 9. Germline V lookup: CDR1 LGHDT, CDR2 YNNKEL (reference sequence). CDR3 sequence: CASSHTGQGDGEKLFF. The CDR3 DNA reads as TGTGCCAGCAGCCACACGGGACAGGGTGATGGTGAAAAACTGTTTTTT. Using reference TRBV3-1 and TRBJ1-4 for the parts outside the CDR3, the full variable domain is DTAVSQTPKYLVTQMGNDKSIKCEQNLGHDTMYWYKQDSKKFLKIMFSYNNKELIINETVPNRFSPKSPDKAHLNLHINSLELGDSAVYFCASSHTGQGDGEKLFFGSGTQLSVL.

This clonotype was recorded at least ten times. The chain recombines TRBV27 with TRBJ1-1, with D possibly being TRBD1 (6 bases). Germline V gives CDR1 MNHEY, CDR2 SMNVEV (reference sequence). The V and J ends lost 2 bases and 4 bases respectively, with 11 bases between them. The CDR3 contains 14 residues. CDR3 bases: TGTGCCAGCAGTTTACGGGCCAGGGGCACTGAAGCTTTCTTT. It is translated as CASSLRARGTEAFF.

The table lists this clonotype with many counts. This chain joins TRBV4-1 and TRBJ1-1, with D perhaps matching TRBD1 (5 bases). V shed 3 bases and J shed 5 bases, with 19 bases lying between them. The CDR3 is made up of 16 amino acids. Germline CDR1 MGHRA, CDR2 YSYEKL. The CDR3 DNA sequence: TGCGCCAGCAGCCAGGCCTTCTCTGGGGGATGGACTGAAGCTTTCTTT. Its protein product is CASSQAFSGGWTEAFF.

About this clonotype: A clone one base away is much larger, so this may be a read error. This sequence joins TRBV5-1 and TRBJ2-3; 8 positions match TRBD1. This CDR3 is 15 amino acids long. Germline loops: CDR1 SGHRS, CDR2 YFSETQ. CDR3 DNA sequence: TGCGCCAGCAGCTCGCGGACAGGGCGCACAGATGCGCAGTATTTT. It encodes CASSSRTGRTDAQYF.

This clonotype was recorded many times. The chain joins TRBV6-1 to TRBJ1-4; D not resolved. V was shortened by 6 bases and J by 8 bases, with 10 bases between the two germline ends. In germline, CDR1 is MNHNS, CDR2 SASEGT. The CDR3 has 12 amino acids. CDR3 sequence: CASSSLGEKLFF. CDR3 coding DNA: TGTGCCAGCAGCTCCCTAGGAGAAAAACTGTTTTTT.

This clonotype appeared a few times. The chain couples TRBV7-9 to TRBJ1-1; tentative D call: TRBD1 (6 bases). This CDR3 has 15 amino acids. The germline V and J ends were trimmed by 5 bases and 4 bases, with 17 bases remaining between them. Germline V gene lookup returns CDR1 SEHNR and CDR2 FQNEAQ (reference sequence). DNA of the CDR3: TGTGCCAGCAGCCCCCCGGGGGCCGGGCGCACTGAAGCTTTCTTT. It yields the protein CASSPPGAGRTEAFF.